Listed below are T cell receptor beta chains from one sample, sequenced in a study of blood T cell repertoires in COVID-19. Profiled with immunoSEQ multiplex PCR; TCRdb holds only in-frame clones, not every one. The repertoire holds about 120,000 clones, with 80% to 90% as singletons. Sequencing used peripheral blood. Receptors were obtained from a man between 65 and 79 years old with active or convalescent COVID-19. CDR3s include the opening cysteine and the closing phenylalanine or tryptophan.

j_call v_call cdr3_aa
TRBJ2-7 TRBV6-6 CASGQGDYEQYF
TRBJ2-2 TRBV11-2 CASSLSPWEFTGELFF
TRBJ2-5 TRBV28 CASRSIPGGGETQYF
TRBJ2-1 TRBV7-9 CASQEEARKYEQFF
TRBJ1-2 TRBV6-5 CASSYSTDYGYTF
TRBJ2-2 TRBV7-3 CASSSTGELFF
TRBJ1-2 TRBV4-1 CASSQGGQGIYGYTF
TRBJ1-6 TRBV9 CASSPTPGDNSPLHF
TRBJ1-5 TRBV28 CASSFGRWRNSNQPQHF
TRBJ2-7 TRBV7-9 CASSLEPSAPSLYEQYF
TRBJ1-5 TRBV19 CASSTGKTQPSNQPQHF
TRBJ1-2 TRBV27 CASSWGRGTEYGYTF
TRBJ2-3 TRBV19 CASSVPVLTDTQYF
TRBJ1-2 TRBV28 CASSLGALSSYGYTF
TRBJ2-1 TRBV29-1 CSSRGDPSSYNEQFF
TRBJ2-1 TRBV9 CASSVGLPGWGGHNEQFF
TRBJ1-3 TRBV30 CAWSPQGGENTIYF
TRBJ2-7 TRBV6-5 CASSGDSPAYEQYF
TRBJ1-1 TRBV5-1 CASSSGVNTEAFF
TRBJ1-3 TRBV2 CASNGDSRNTIYF
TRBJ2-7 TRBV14 CASSPARTSGRSSSYEQYF
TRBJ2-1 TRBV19 CASSDGAGGYNEQFF
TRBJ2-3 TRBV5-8 CATSSGHTDTQYF
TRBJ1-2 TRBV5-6 CASSLKGQGYGYTF
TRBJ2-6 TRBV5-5 CASSSRTSGSNVLTF
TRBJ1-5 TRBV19 CASSIDPPSRGSQPQHF
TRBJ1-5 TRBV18 CASAGGNQPQHF
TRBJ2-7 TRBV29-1 CSVRTGLGVYEQYF
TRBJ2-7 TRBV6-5 CASSYEGSGSFEQYF
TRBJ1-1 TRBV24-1 CATRGQGANTEAFF
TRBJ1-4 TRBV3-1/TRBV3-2 CASSQLSAKNEKLFF
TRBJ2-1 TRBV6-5 CASSYGTGANEQFF
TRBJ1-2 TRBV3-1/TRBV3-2 CASSRKVEGSYGYTF
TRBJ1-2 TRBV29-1 CSGKTGEVSGYTF
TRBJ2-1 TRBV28 CASSLFASGRAQQFF
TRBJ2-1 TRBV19 CASSSSGMPYNEQFF
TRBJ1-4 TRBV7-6 CASSPFDRGEEEKLFF
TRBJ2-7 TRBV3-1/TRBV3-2 CASSQAVAGVGEQYF
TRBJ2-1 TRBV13 CASSSAEGARYNEQFF
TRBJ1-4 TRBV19 CASRRGGVDEKLFF
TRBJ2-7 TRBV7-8 CASSLATSGDYEQYF
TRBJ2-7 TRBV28 CASSLPRTGRSYEQYF
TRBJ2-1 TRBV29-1 CSVGPLRGTRDNEQFF
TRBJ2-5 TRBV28 CASSLWTSGQETQYF
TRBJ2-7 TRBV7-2 CASSSSSGTYEQYF
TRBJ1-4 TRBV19 CASRAKGQPNEKLFF
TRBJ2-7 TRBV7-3 CASRRSYEQYF
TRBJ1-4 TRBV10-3 CAISESEGQGVEKLFF
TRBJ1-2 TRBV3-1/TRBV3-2 CASKVGGNYGYTF
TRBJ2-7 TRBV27 CASSPGGVPPYEQYF
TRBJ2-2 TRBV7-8 CASSLKAGTTGELFF
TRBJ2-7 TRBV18 CASSPGGNEQYF
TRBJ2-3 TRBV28 CASTSGQGKRDTQYF
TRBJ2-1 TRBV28 CASRDSWGFHNEQFF
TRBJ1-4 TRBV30 CAWSDIGAGTVLF
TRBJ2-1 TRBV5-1 CASSFGLAGGGSEQFF
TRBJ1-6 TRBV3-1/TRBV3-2 CASSQGTGVNSPLHF
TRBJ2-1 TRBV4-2 CASSQETGEQFF
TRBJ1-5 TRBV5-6 CASSLGTTVPQHF